The rows below give T cell receptor beta chains drawn from one sample of a study of CD8 T cells in Susac syndrome. TCRdb called the immunoSEQ multiplex PCR reads again in MiXCR, with one record for every CDR3 protein. The sample contains 160,000 or so distinct CDR3 sequences, roughly 94% of which appear only once. The sequenced sample was CD4+ T cells from PBMCs. These receptor sequences come from a human donor with multiple sclerosis. CDR3s include the opening cysteine and the closing phenylalanine or tryptophan. Fields, in order: clone size, D gene, J gene, V gene, CDR3 protein, CDR3 DNA. The D gene is left open where the match is weak. A row's size may be missing; if present it is once, few, many or a size class.

clone_size: NA; d_call: NA; j_call: TRBJ1-2; v_call: TRBV2; cdr3_aa: CASKSRDIAKTGYTF; cdr3_nt: TGTGCCAGCAAGTCCCGGGACATAGCGAAGACTGGCTACACCTTC
clone_size: once; d_call: NA; j_call: TRBJ2-7; v_call: TRBV30; cdr3_aa: CALEGYYEQYF; cdr3_nt: TGTGCCTTGGAGGGATACTACGAGCAGTACTTC
clone_size: NA; d_call: NA; j_call: TRBJ2-2; v_call: TRBV24-1; cdr3_aa: CATRQGGTGELFF; cdr3_nt: TGTGCCACCCGGCAGGGTGGAACCGGGGAGCTGTTTTTT
clone_size: NA; d_call: NA; j_call: TRBJ1-2; v_call: TRBV6-1; cdr3_aa: CASSERGRSYGYTF; cdr3_nt: TGTGCCAGCAGTGAGCGGGGCAGAAGCTATGGCTACACCTTC
clone_size: NA; d_call: NA; j_call: TRBJ2-1; v_call: TRBV2; cdr3_aa: CASIGARRNEQFF; cdr3_nt: TGTGCCAGCATAGGAGCTAGACGGAATGAGCAGTTCTTC
clone_size: NA; d_call: NA; j_call: TRBJ1-4; v_call: TRBV7-2; cdr3_aa: CASSYTTNEKLFF; cdr3_nt: TGTGCCAGCAGCTACACAACTAATGAAAAACTGTTTTTT
clone_size: NA; d_call: NA; j_call: TRBJ2-1; v_call: TRBV30; cdr3_aa: CAGRDSGPLNSPKFF; cdr3_nt: TGTGCCGGTAGGGATAGCGGACCGCTTAATTCTCCTAAGTTCTTC
clone_size: NA; d_call: TRBD1; j_call: TRBJ1-3; v_call: TRBV6-5; cdr3_aa: CASSYKDRAGNTIYF; cdr3_nt: TGTGCCAGCAGTTACAAGGACAGGGCAGGAAACACCATATATTTT
clone_size: NA; d_call: NA; j_call: TRBJ1-3; v_call: TRBV7-9; cdr3_aa: CASSLLGAGNTIYF; cdr3_nt: TGTGCCAGCAGCTTGCTCGGGGCAGGAAACACCATATATTTT
clone_size: once; d_call: NA; j_call: TRBJ2-7; v_call: TRBV7-9; cdr3_aa: CASSLGDAGEQYF; cdr3_nt: TGTGCCAGCAGTCTCGGGGATGCGGGGGAGCAGTACTTC
clone_size: NA; d_call: NA; j_call: TRBJ2-2; v_call: TRBV15; cdr3_aa: CATSRPDPGELFF; cdr3_nt: TGTGCCACCAGCAGACCCGACCCCGGGGAGCTGTTTTTT
clone_size: NA; d_call: NA; j_call: TRBJ2-3; v_call: TRBV29-1; cdr3_aa: CSVRAGISTDTQYF; cdr3_nt: TGCAGCGTCCGGGCCGGGATTTCGACAGATACGCAGTATTTT
clone_size: NA; d_call: NA; j_call: TRBJ1-5; v_call: TRBV12-3/TRBV12-4; cdr3_aa: CASTRGGATGRPQHF; cdr3_nt: TGTGCCAGCACCCGTGGGGGGGCGACGGGTAGGCCCCAGCATTTT
clone_size: NA; d_call: NA; j_call: TRBJ1-1; v_call: TRBV25-1; cdr3_aa: CASKGMNTEAFF; cdr3_nt: TGTGCAAGCAAGGGTATGAACACTGAAGCTTTCTTT
clone_size: NA; d_call: TRBD2; j_call: TRBJ2-2; v_call: TRBV6-6; cdr3_aa: CASKWREGTGELFF; cdr3_nt: TGTGCCAGCAAGTGGCGGGAGGGCACCGGGGAGCTGTTTTTT
clone_size: NA; d_call: TRBD1; j_call: TRBJ2-1; v_call: TRBV28; cdr3_aa: CASNDLDRPTYNEQFF; cdr3_nt: TGTGCCAGCAATGACCTGGACAGGCCAACCTACAATGAGCAGTTCTTC
clone_size: once; d_call: TRBD2; j_call: TRBJ2-1; v_call: TRBV7-9; cdr3_aa: CASSRDYREQFF; cdr3_nt: TGTGCCAGCAGCCGGGACTACCGGGAGCAGTTCTTC
clone_size: NA; d_call: NA; j_call: TRBJ2-2; v_call: TRBV14; cdr3_aa: CASGFRRAGELFF; cdr3_nt: TGTGCCAGTGGGTTCCGGAGAGCCGGGGAGCTGTTTTTT
clone_size: NA; d_call: NA; j_call: TRBJ1-4; v_call: TRBV19; cdr3_aa: CASRTGPEREKLFF; cdr3_nt: TGTGCCAGTAGGACCGGCCCAGAAAGGGAAAAACTGTTTTTT
clone_size: NA; d_call: NA; j_call: TRBJ2-7; v_call: TRBV30; cdr3_aa: CACLTSYEQYF; cdr3_nt: TGTGCCTGCTTGACTTCCTACGAGCAGTACTTC
clone_size: NA; d_call: NA; j_call: TRBJ2-3; v_call: TRBV4-1; cdr3_aa: CASSQGSRLGDTQYF; cdr3_nt: TGCGCCAGCAGCCAAGGGTCCCGACTGGGGGATACGCAGTATTTT
clone_size: NA; d_call: NA; j_call: TRBJ1-2; v_call: TRBV7-9; cdr3_aa: CASSTYGYTF; cdr3_nt: TGTGCCAGCAGCACGTATGGCTACACCTTC
clone_size: NA; d_call: TRBD1; j_call: TRBJ2-7; v_call: TRBV5-1; cdr3_aa: CASSQGQGAAEQYF; cdr3_nt: TGCGCCAGCAGCCAGGGACAGGGTGCGGCGGAGCAGTACTTC
clone_size: NA; d_call: TRBD1; j_call: TRBJ1-5; v_call: TRBV6-2/TRBV6-3; cdr3_aa: CASSLRDSQQPQHF; cdr3_nt: TGTGCCAGCAGCCTCCGGGACAGTCAACAGCCCCAGCATTTT
clone_size: NA; d_call: NA; j_call: TRBJ2-2; v_call: TRBV25-1; cdr3_aa: CASSPRGGIGELFF; cdr3_nt: TGTGCCAGCAGCCCAAGGGGGGGGATCGGGGAGCTGTTTTTT
clone_size: NA; d_call: NA; j_call: TRBJ2-7; v_call: TRBV20-1; cdr3_aa: CSAKGSYEQYF; cdr3_nt: TGCAGTGCTAAAGGAAGCTACGAGCAGTACTTC
clone_size: NA; d_call: TRBD2; j_call: TRBJ2-3; v_call: TRBV30; cdr3_aa: CAWSLPAGGTDTQYF; cdr3_nt: TGTGCCTGGAGTCTTCCAGCGGGAGGCACAGATACGCAGTATTTT
clone_size: NA; d_call: TRBD1; j_call: TRBJ1-1; v_call: TRBV7-9; cdr3_aa: CASSLSRDSRRGTEAFF; cdr3_nt: TGTGCCAGCAGCTTATCCCGGGACAGCCGTCGGGGCACTGAAGCTTTCTTT
clone_size: NA; d_call: NA; j_call: TRBJ1-4; v_call: TRBV9; cdr3_aa: CASSASHATNEKLFF; cdr3_nt: TGTGCCAGCAGCGCCAGCCACGCAACTAATGAAAAACTGTTTTTT
clone_size: NA; d_call: TRBD1; j_call: TRBJ2-7; v_call: TRBV6-5; cdr3_aa: CASSYLGQGSYEQYF; cdr3_nt: TGTGCCAGCAGTTATTTGGGACAGGGAAGTTACGAGCAGTACTTC
clone_size: NA; d_call: NA; j_call: TRBJ2-5; v_call: TRBV7-9; cdr3_aa: CASMGGLGETQYF; cdr3_nt: TGTGCCAGCATGGGCGGGTTGGGGGAGACCCAGTACTTC
clone_size: NA; d_call: NA; j_call: TRBJ1-4; v_call: TRBV7-9; cdr3_aa: CASSFPQASRTNEKLFF; cdr3_nt: TGTGCCAGCAGCTTCCCCCAGGCCAGCCGAACTAATGAAAAACTGTTTTTT
clone_size: NA; d_call: NA; j_call: TRBJ1-2; v_call: TRBV6-5; cdr3_aa: CASRPGRNYGYTF; cdr3_nt: TGTGCCAGCAGGCCTGGGAGAAACTATGGCTACACCTTC
clone_size: NA; d_call: NA; j_call: TRBJ1-5; v_call: TRBV30; cdr3_aa: CAWSVLSTEPQHF; cdr3_nt: TGTGCCTGGAGTGTACTATCCACGGAGCCCCAGCATTTT
clone_size: NA; d_call: NA; j_call: TRBJ2-3; v_call: TRBV4-2; cdr3_aa: CASSQEEQGTQYF; cdr3_nt: TGTGCCAGCAGCCAAGAGGAGCAGGGTACGCAGTATTTT
clone_size: NA; d_call: TRBD2; j_call: TRBJ2-3; v_call: TRBV5-1; cdr3_aa: CASSWSMGLAYF; cdr3_nt: TGCGCCAGCAGCTGGAGCATGGGACTAGCGTATTTT
clone_size: NA; d_call: NA; j_call: TRBJ2-7; v_call: TRBV11-2; cdr3_aa: CASNQVSYSYEQYF; cdr3_nt: TGTGCCAGCAACCAGGTCAGCTACTCCTACGAGCAGTACTTC
clone_size: NA; d_call: NA; j_call: TRBJ1-1; v_call: TRBV18; cdr3_aa: CASSRNENTEAFF; cdr3_nt: TGTGCCAGCTCACGAAACGAGAACACTGAAGCTTTCTTT
clone_size: NA; d_call: TRBD2; j_call: TRBJ2-5; v_call: TRBV28; cdr3_aa: CASRQGGGKETQYF; cdr3_nt: TGTGCCAGCAGGCAGGGCGGGGGTAAAGAGACCCAGTACTTC
clone_size: NA; d_call: NA; j_call: TRBJ2-6; v_call: TRBV10-3; cdr3_aa: CATRQGLNSGANVLTF; cdr3_nt: TGTGCCACGCGACAGGGACTTAACTCTGGGGCCAACGTCCTGACTTTC
clone_size: NA; d_call: NA; j_call: TRBJ2-3; v_call: TRBV28; cdr3_aa: CASSTRDTQYF; cdr3_nt: TGTGCCAGCAGTACACGAGATACGCAGTATTTT
clone_size: NA; d_call: TRBD2; j_call: TRBJ2-5; v_call: TRBV9; cdr3_aa: CASSVWPSGMETQYF; cdr3_nt: TGTGCCAGCAGCGTATGGCCTAGCGGGATGGAGACCCAGTACTTC
clone_size: NA; d_call: NA; j_call: TRBJ2-1; v_call: TRBV9; cdr3_aa: CASSVDGDRIYNEQFF; cdr3_nt: TGTGCCAGCAGCGTAGATGGTGACAGAATTTACAATGAGCAGTTCTTC
clone_size: NA; d_call: TRBD1; j_call: TRBJ1-1; v_call: TRBV6-5; cdr3_aa: CASSKGQYTEAFF; cdr3_nt: TGTGCCAGCAGTAAGGGACAGTACACTGAAGCTTTCTTT
clone_size: NA; d_call: TRBD1; j_call: TRBJ1-2; v_call: TRBV7-2; cdr3_aa: CASSSTTGGLYGYTF; cdr3_nt: TGTGCCAGCAGCTCCACAACAGGGGGTCTCTATGGCTACACCTTC
clone_size: NA; d_call: NA; j_call: TRBJ1-1; v_call: TRBV6-2/TRBV6-3; cdr3_aa: CASGGEMNTEAFF; cdr3_nt: TGTGCCAGCGGGGGGGAGATGAACACTGAAGCTTTCTTT
clone_size: NA; d_call: NA; j_call: TRBJ1-1; v_call: TRBV5-1; cdr3_aa: CASSAGDDTEAFF; cdr3_nt: TGCGCCAGCAGCGCCGGGGATGACACTGAAGCTTTCTTT
clone_size: NA; d_call: TRBD2; j_call: TRBJ2-2; v_call: TRBV29-1; cdr3_aa: CSVGGRGTGELFF; cdr3_nt: TGCAGCGTTGGCGGGAGGGGGACCGGGGAGCTGTTTTTT
clone_size: NA; d_call: TRBD2; j_call: TRBJ2-5; v_call: TRBV5-6; cdr3_aa: CASSLGDGRALETQYF; cdr3_nt: TGTGCCAGCAGCTTGGGCGACGGGAGGGCCTTGGAGACCCAGTACTTC
clone_size: NA; d_call: TRBD1; j_call: TRBJ1-2; v_call: TRBV19; cdr3_aa: CASSNPGQAGRLSVGSYGYTF; cdr3_nt: TGTGCCAGTAGTAACCCGGGACAGGCGGGCCGCTTGAGTGTTGGGAGCTATGGCTACACCTTC
clone_size: once; d_call: TRBD2; j_call: TRBJ2-7; v_call: TRBV18; cdr3_aa: CASSPRLAGGVYEQYF; cdr3_nt: TGTGCCAGCTCACCAAGGTTAGCGGGAGGGGTATACGAGCAGTACTTC
clone_size: few; d_call: NA; j_call: TRBJ2-7; v_call: TRBV10-3; cdr3_aa: CAISESNPLAGSYEQYF; cdr3_nt: TGTGCCATCAGTGAGTCGAATCCCCTAGCTGGGTCCTACGAGCAGTACTTC
clone_size: NA; d_call: NA; j_call: TRBJ2-3; v_call: TRBV3-1; cdr3_aa: CASSRLATDTQYF; cdr3_nt: TGTGCCAGCAGCCGTCTAGCCACAGATACGCAGTATTTT
clone_size: NA; d_call: TRBD1; j_call: TRBJ1-5; v_call: TRBV7-9; cdr3_aa: CASSHGQGRGQPQHF; cdr3_nt: TGTGCCAGCAGCCATGGACAGGGGAGAGGGCAGCCCCAGCATTTT
clone_size: NA; d_call: TRBD1; j_call: TRBJ1-1; v_call: TRBV3-1; cdr3_aa: CASSRQGYEAFF; cdr3_nt: TGTGCCAGCAGCCGACAGGGTTATGAAGCTTTCTTT
clone_size: NA; d_call: NA; j_call: TRBJ1-5; v_call: TRBV19; cdr3_aa: CASSTLFRNQPQHF; cdr3_nt: TGTGCCAGTAGTACTCTTTTCCGCAATCAGCCCCAGCATTTT
clone_size: once; d_call: NA; j_call: TRBJ2-5; v_call: TRBV24-1; cdr3_aa: CATSDNVLETQYF; cdr3_nt: TGTGCCACCAGTGATAACGTGCTTGAGACCCAGTACTTC